These 3 T cell receptor beta chains share one sample of origin, sequenced in a study of blood T cell repertoires in COVID-19. Here immunoSEQ multiplex PCR was the method, and the copy in TCRdb shows in-frame clones only, minus some. The sample records roughly 230,000 clones, approximately 81% being singletons. Input material: peripheral blood. All receptors derive from a woman aged 80 or over with COVID-19, enrolled during active disease.

J is TRBJ1-1 and V is TRBV5-5, with TRBD1 matching 11 bases. The trim removed 4 bases at V and 4 bases at J, leaving 6 bases unmatched. This CDR3 comprises 15 residues. The germline V gene encodes CDR1 SGHKS and CDR2 YYEKEE (reference sequence). The CDR3, as DNA: TGTGCCAGCAGCACCGGACAGGGGGCGACCACTGAAGCTTTCTTT. Amino acid sequence: CASSTGQGATTEAFF.

This clone has just a few counts. Written as DNA, the CDR3 is TGCGCCAGCAGCTTCGGGACAGGGTGGAAGGATACGCAGTATTTT. Amino acid sequence: CASSFGTGWKDTQYF. V and J are TRBV5-1 and TRBJ2-3, with TRBD1 identical over 9 bases. The CDR3 extends over 15 amino acids. The junction had 7 bases not matched to a gene; V was cut back by 2 bases and J by 6 bases. CDR1 is SGHRS, CDR2 YFSETQ, per germline.

The chain links TRBV15 to TRBJ2-3; 7 bases map to TRBD2. CDR3 length: 17 residues. Germline V CDR1 and CDR2: LNHNV, YYDKDF (reference sequence). Trimming cost V 2 bases and J 2 bases; bases outside gene matches: 10. The CDR3 loop is CATSRSASGAPTDTQYF. CDR3 DNA: TGTGCCACCAGCAGAAGTGCCAGCGGGGCCCCCACAGATACGCAGTATTTT.